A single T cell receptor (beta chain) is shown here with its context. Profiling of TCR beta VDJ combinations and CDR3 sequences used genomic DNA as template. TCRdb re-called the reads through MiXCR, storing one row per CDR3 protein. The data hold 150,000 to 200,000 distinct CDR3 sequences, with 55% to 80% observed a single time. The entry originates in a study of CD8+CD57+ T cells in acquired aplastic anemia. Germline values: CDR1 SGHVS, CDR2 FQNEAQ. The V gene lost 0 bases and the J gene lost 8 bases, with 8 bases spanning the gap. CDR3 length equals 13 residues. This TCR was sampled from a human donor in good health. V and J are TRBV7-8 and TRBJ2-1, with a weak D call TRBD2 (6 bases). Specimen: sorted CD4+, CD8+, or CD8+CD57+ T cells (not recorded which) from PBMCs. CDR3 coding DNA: TGTGCCAGCAGCTTAGCCGCGGGGCATGAGCAGTTCTTC. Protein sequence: CASSLAAGHEQFF.